This entry lists 6 T cell receptor beta chains sequenced from one sample in a study of blood T cell repertoires in COVID-19. TCRdb keeps only in-frame clones here, not all; method: immunoSEQ multiplex PCR. Of around 140,000 clones in the sample, 85% to 90% were seen once. The sequenced material came from peripheral blood. The receptor source for this set is a man aged 45-65 years with active or convalescent COVID-19.

This clone occurred once. This rearrangement joins TRBV19 to TRBJ2-5; the D gene is possibly TRBD2 (5 bases). The V gene lost 3 bases and the J gene lost 4 bases, with 15 bases spanning the gap. The CDR3 loop spans 15 amino acids. Germline-derived CDR1 and CDR2 are LNHDA and SQIVND (reference sequence). The DNA of the CDR3 is TGTGCCAGTAGTATGGGATCCGGGATCCTAGAGACCCAGTACTTC. Its translation: CASSMGSGILETQYF.

This clone has just one count. The chain joins TRBV28 to TRBJ2-1, with D possibly TRBD1 on 6 matching bases. The germline CDR1 and CDR2 sequences are MDHEN and SYDVKM. CDR3 length equals 16 residues. The V gene lost 6 bases and the J gene lost 2 bases, with 17 bases spanning the gap. The CDR3 coding sequence is TGTGCCAGCAGCCGAGAACAGGGTTTTGCCTACAATGAGCAGTTCTTC. Translated: CASSREQGFAYNEQFF. Using reference TRBV28 and TRBJ2-1 for the parts outside the CDR3, the full variable domain is DVKVTQSSRYLVKRTGEKVFLECVQDMDHENMFWYRQDPGLGLRLIYFSYDVKMKEKGDIPEGYSVSREKKERFSLILESASTNQTSMYLCASSREQGFAYNEQFFGPGTRLTVL.

The chain joins TRBV6-5 to TRBJ1-2; 9 nucleotides line up with TRBD1. Losses at the gene ends were 0 bases for V and 4 bases for J; bases not matched to a gene: 3. The CDR3 contains 15 residues. Germline CDR1 and CDR2: MNHEY and SVGAGI. The CDR3 bases are TGTGCCAGCAGTTACTCGGGACAGGGCTTCTATGGCTACACCTTC. Its protein product is CASSYSGQGFYGYTF.

The chain recombines TRBV10-2 with TRBJ2-1; tentatively, D is TRBD2 (6 bases). The length of the CDR3 is 14 residues. Trimming took 7 bases from V and 5 from J, leaving 15 bases between them. CDR1 WSHSY and CDR2 SAAADI come from the germline V gene. In DNA form, the CDR3 reads TGCGCCAGCACCGGGAGCCCCCTCCACAATGAGCAGTTCTTC. Amino acid sequence: CASTGSPLHNEQFF.

This clone appeared a few times. The rearrangement links TRBV27 to TRBJ1-4, with 7 bases that match TRBD1. The CDR3 length is 16 residues. V shed 3 bases and J 6 bases; nucleotides not matched to a gene: 10. CDR1 is MNHEY, CDR2 SMNVEV, per germline (reference sequence). For the CDR3, the DNA is TGTGCCAGCAGTTTCCGAAGACAGGGCACAGATGAAAAACTGTTTTTT. Encoded protein: CASSFRRQGTDEKLFF.

The CDR3 DNA is TGTGCCACCAGCAGAAGGTTGCAGGGGTCTGAAAAACTGTTTTTT. Protein sequence: CATSRRLQGSEKLFF. The rearrangement links TRBV15 to TRBJ1-4; a possible D gene is TRBD1 (6 bases). This CDR3 has 15 amino acids. Trimming removed 2 bases at V and 7 bases at J, with 14 bases between. In germline, CDR1 is LNHNV, CDR2 YYDKDF (reference sequence).